The entry below describes one TCR beta chain. Its antigen is unknown. Germline CDR1 MGHRA, CDR2 YSYEKL. The ends were cut back, 1 base at V and 5 bases at J, with 14 bases in the middle. The CDR3 is made up of 15 amino acids. Using immunoSEQ multiplex PCR, the repertoire was profiled, and TCRdb retains in-frame clones only, with some absent. The repertoire consists of more than 95,000 clones, with 80% to 95% occurring once and the leading ten covering 0.9% to 1.2%. This sample was included in a study of T cell responses to AZD1222 COVID-19 vaccine. Whole-study findings and limits: Reportedly, nearly half of unique spike TCRs recognized epitopes outside B.1.351/B.1.1.7 mutations.

The J gene is TRBJ1-2, the V gene TRBV4-1; D gene ambiguous. The source was peripheral blood, collected on day 0 of AZD1222 vaccination. The clonotype was recovered from an adult in good health. CDR3 bases: TGCGCCAGCAGCCAAGTCGTCGCAGCATTTTATGGCTACACCTTC. Its protein is CASSQVVAAFYGYTF.